These 9 T cell receptor beta chains were all obtained from the same sample, sequenced in a study of beta chain features in type 1 diabetes. Since all of the isolated RNA was reverse transcribed, expressed TCRB transcripts were what got sequenced. Some clones are missing from TCRdb's copy, which holds only in-frame ones; the method was immunoSEQ multiplex PCR. The sample has 130,000 or so clones; 9.5% to 10% are singletons. Sequenced input: central memory CD4+ T cells from blood. The receptors were gathered from a woman aged 35 to 49 in good health.

There are a few counts of this clone. The rearrangement uses TRBV6-1 and TRBJ1-2; no definite D call. V shed 1 base and J shed 4 bases, with 10 bases lying between them. The germline V gene has CDR1 MNHNS and CDR2 SASEGT. The CDR3 contains 14 residues. This chain's CDR3 is CASSEGQAGYGYTF. DNA for the CDR3: TGTGCCAGCAGTGAAGGGCAGGCCGGCTATGGCTACACCTTC.

This clone was seen a few times. The rearrangement links TRBV6-5 to TRBJ1-1; TRBD1 aligns across 11 bases. CDR3 length: 15 residues. Losses at the gene ends were 4 bases for V and 4 bases for J; bases not matched to a gene: 5. The germline CDR1 and CDR2 sequences are MNHEY and SVGAGI. CDR3 sequence reads: CASSSDRGRVTEAFF. The CDR3 coding sequence is TGTGCCAGCAGTTCGGACAGGGGGCGGGTCACTGAAGCTTTCTTT.

This clone was counted between two and nine times. V gene TRBV19 combines with J gene TRBJ2-3; D perhaps matches TRBD1 (6 bases). CDR1 and CDR2 (germline): LNHDA, SQIVND (reference sequence). V lost 5 bases, J lost 3 bases, and 18 bases lay in between. This CDR3 contains 16 residues. The CDR3: CASSETGNPWTDTQYF. The CDR3 DNA reads as TGTGCCAGTAGTGAAACAGGGAACCCTTGGACAGATACGCAGTATTTT.

This clone was seen more than once but under ten times. The chain recombines TRBV5-4 with TRBJ2-3, with TRBD2 matching over 10 bases. After removal of 6 bases from V and 2 bases from J, the junction contained 9 bases not matched to a gene. CDR1 and CDR2 from the germline V gene are SGHNT and YYREEE (reference sequence). The CDR3 is 16 amino acids. The CDR3 here is CASTSGLAVATDTQYF. In DNA, the CDR3 is TGTGCCAGCACCTCAGGACTAGCGGTAGCCACAGATACGCAGTATTTT.

This sequence joins TRBV7-2 and TRBJ1-1, with no clear D. The germline V gene encodes CDR1 SGHTA and CDR2 FQGNSA. The germline V and J ends were trimmed by 2 bases and 3 bases, with 10 bases remaining between them. This CDR3 comprises 14 residues. In DNA form, the CDR3 reads TGTGCCAGCAGCTTATCGTGGCGGGACACTGAAGCTTTCTTT. Its translation: CASSLSWRDTEAFF.

The table lists this clone with a few counts. The chain couples TRBV18 to TRBJ2-5, with 7 bases aligning to TRBD1. This CDR3 region has 14 residues. Germline assignment: CDR1 KGHSH and CDR2 LQKENI. Unmatched junction bases numbered 7, after V lost 6 bases and J lost 3 bases. CDR3: CASSPGTVKETQYF. The CDR3 nucleotides are TGTGCCAGCTCCCCCGGGACAGTCAAAGAGACCCAGTACTTC.

The chain carries TRBV4-1 and TRBJ2-7; TRBD2 matches 11 bases. This CDR3 is built from 16 residues. Germline V CDR1 and CDR2: MGHRA, YSYEKL. V was pared by 1 base and J by 1 base, with 3 bases of the junction left unmatched. DNA of the CDR3: TGCGCCAGCAGCCAAGGTAGCGGGGGGGGTTCCTACGAGCAGTACTTC. It is translated as CASSQGSGGGSYEQYF.

The rearrangement joins TRBV18 to TRBJ2-7; 8 nucleotides align to TRBD1. The germline CDR1 and CDR2 sequences are KGHSH and LQKENI. V lost 4 bases and J lost 8; bases outside the gene matches: 10. The CDR3 has 14 residues. The CDR3 DNA reads as TGTGCCAGCTCACTACCGGGACAGGACGAGAAGCAGTACTTC. Translated, it gives CASSLPGQDEKQYF.

This clone has more than one count but fewer than ten. The rearrangement uses TRBV19 and TRBJ2-1; 9 positions match TRBD2. Germline trimming cut 7 bases from V and 8 bases from J; bases unmatched to any gene: 15. The CDR3 length is 16 residues. The V gene's germline CDR1 is LNHDA and CDR2 SQIVND (reference sequence). The CDR3 spells CASTVSAGGPPYEQFF. The CDR3 DNA follows: TGTGCCAGTACCGTATCGGCGGGGGGGCCCCCCTATGAGCAGTTCTTC.